Following are 18 T cell receptor beta chains from one sample sequenced in a study of blood T cell repertoires in COVID-19. This table comes from immunoSEQ multiplex PCR, and its TCRdb copy is limited to in-frame clones, with some not included. The sample consists of about 59,000 clones, 70% to 80% of them appearing once. The sequencing sample was made of peripheral blood. The source of these receptors is a man older than 75 with acute or convalescent COVID-19.

The V call is TRBV6-1, the J call TRBJ1-2, with D perhaps TRBD1 (5 bases). Germline assignment: CDR1 MNHNS and CDR2 SASEGT. Trimming took 3 bases from V and 4 from J, leaving 12 bases between them. The CDR3 extends over 14 amino acids. The CDR3, as DNA: TGTGCCAGCAGTGACACAGGAGAGACCTATGGCTACACCTTC. This sequence encodes CASSDTGETYGYTF.

The J gene is TRBJ1-1, the V gene TRBV6-5; D gene uncertain. The V end was cut by 11 bases, the J end by 0 bases, with 16 bases between. The CDR3 consists of 14 residues. The germline CDR1 and CDR2 sequences are MNHEY and SVGAGI. The CDR3: CAARGLGMNTEAFF. CDR3 nucleotide sequence: TGTGCCGCTCGAGGGTTGGGGATGAACACTGAAGCTTTCTTT.

This clone has a handful of counts. The chain uses TRBV6-1 and TRBJ2-7, with TRBD2 as a possible D gene (5 bases). The ends were cut back, 2 bases at V and 12 bases at J, with 17 bases in the middle. The CDR3 has 13 amino acids. Per the germline V gene, CDR1 is MNHNS and CDR2 is SASEGT. CDR3 nucleotide sequence: TGTGCCAGCAGTGAAATAAAAGACTACCCCCCGTACTTC. Residues: CASSEIKDYPPYF.

The chain is built from TRBV15 and TRBJ1-6; D is uncertain. This CDR3 comprises 14 residues. Germline V gene data show CDR1 as LNHNV and CDR2 as YYDKDF (reference sequence). Deletions cut 0 bases from V and 14 bases from J, with 14 bases between. This chain's CDR3 is CATSRDLMATSLHF. In DNA form, the CDR3 reads TGTGCCACCAGCAGAGATTTAATGGCGACATCCCTCCACTTT. Filled out from reference TRBV15 and TRBJ1-6, the complete variable domain reads DAMVIQNPRYQVTQFGKPVTLSCSQTLNHNVMYWYQQKSSQAPKLLFHYYDKDFNNEADTPDNFQSRRPNTSFCFLDIRSPGLGDTAMYLCATSRDLMATSLHFGNGTRLTVT.

V is TRBV5-5 and J is TRBJ2-7; D gene unclear. The CDR3 has 14 amino acids. Trimming removed 3 bases from V and 0 bases from J, with 10 bases in between. In germline, CDR1 is SGHKS, CDR2 YYEKEE (reference sequence). The CDR3 bases are TGTGCCAGCAGCTCCGGCAGGAACTCCTACGAGCAGTACTTC. It yields the protein CASSSGRNSYEQYF. The whole variable domain, remainder taken from reference TRBV5-5 and TRBJ2-7, is DAGVTQSPTHLIKTRGQQVTLRCSPISGHKSVSWYQQVLGQGPQFIFQYYEKEERGRGNFPDRFSARQFPNYSSELNVNALLLGDSALYLCASSSGRNSYEQYFGPGTRLTVT.

The V and J genes are TRBV30 and TRBJ2-3; 12 bases are shared with TRBD2. V lost 1 base to trimming and J lost 4 bases; unmatched junction nucleotides: 6. The CDR3 totals 16 residues. The germline gives CDR1 GTSNPN, CDR2 SVGIG (reference sequence). The CDR3 loop is CAWSGSSGGAPDTQYF. The CDR3 DNA is TGTGCCTGGAGTGGGTCTAGCGGGGGGGCTCCAGATACGCAGTATTTT.

The rearrangement joins TRBV11-3 to TRBJ2-7; 8 bases map to TRBD2. The CDR3 totals 14 residues. CDR1 and CDR2 (germline): SGHNT, YENEEA. J lost 3 bases, V lost 5 bases, and 6 bases had no gene match. The CDR3 DNA follows: TGTGCCAGCAGCATTCTTAGCGGGGTCTACGAGCAGTACTTC. Translating it yields CASSILSGVYEQYF.

The J gene is TRBJ1-5, the V gene TRBV5-6; D possibly corresponds to TRBD1 (5 bases). Trimming took off 0 bases at V and 0 bases at J, with 7 bases between the two ends. The CDR3 runs to 15 residues. The germline CDR1 and CDR2 sequences are SGHDT and YYEEEE. The chain's CDR3 is CASSLARVSNQPQHF. The CDR3 DNA follows: TGTGCCAGCAGCTTGGCCAGGGTTAGCAATCAGCCCCAGCATTTT.

The chain joins TRBV29-1 to TRBJ1-2, with D possibly matching TRBD1 (5 bases). Germline V gene sequence: CDR1 SQVTM, CDR2 ANQGSEA. This CDR3 has 11 amino acids. With 7 bases removed from V and 8 bases from J, the gap between germline ends came to 14 bases. The DNA of the CDR3 is TGCAGCGGTGGGACTACTTCGGGCTACACCTTC. It translates to CSGGTTSGYTF.

The chain carries TRBV11-3 and TRBJ2-4, with TRBD2 identical over 14 bases. The junction had 8 bases not matched to a gene; V was cut back by 5 bases and J by 8 bases. Per the germline V gene, CDR1 is SGHNT and CDR2 is YENEEA. The CDR3 contains 16 residues. Here the CDR3 reads CASSKEGLAGDYIQYF. CDR3 sequence (DNA): TGTGCCAGCAGCAAAGAGGGACTAGCGGGAGATTACATTCAGTACTTC.

The count of this clone is one. V and J are TRBV5-5 and TRBJ2-7; 9 nucleotides align to TRBD1. The CDR3 runs to 19 residues. From germline, CDR1 is SGHKS and CDR2 YYEKEE (reference sequence). With V trimmed by 5 bases and J by 5 bases, 23 bases remained unmatched. For the CDR3, the DNA is TGTGCCAGCAGTTACGCTCATGGTACCGGGACAGGGAAACGCAACGAGCAGTACTTC. Amino acids: CASSYAHGTGTGKRNEQYF.

The chain uses TRBV19 and TRBJ1-2, with a weak D call TRBD1 (6 bases). The germline gives CDR1 LNHDA, CDR2 SQIVND (reference sequence). This CDR3 contains 13 residues. Deletions cut 3 bases from V and 4 bases from J, with 9 bases between. In DNA form, the CDR3 reads TGTGCCAGTAGTATGGGAGGGGGCTATGGCTACACCTTC. Protein product: CASSMGGGYGYTF.

This clone was counted between two and nine times. This chain links TRBV6-6 with TRBJ1-2, with TRBD1 matching over 7 bases. The germline gives CDR1 MNHNY, CDR2 SVGAGI (reference sequence). Trimming at V came to 2 bases and at J to 8 bases, leaving 14 bases not matched to a gene. The CDR3 is made up of 16 amino acids. CDR3 loop: CASSYGQVESAGGYTF. The CDR3 DNA reads as TGTGCCAGCAGTTACGGACAGGTCGAATCCGCGGGGGGCTACACCTTC.

CDR3 nucleotides: TGTGCTTCCGGTCTGGGGGCTAGGGAGCAGTACTTC. Residues: CASGLGAREQYF. V and J are TRBV28 and TRBJ2-7; D is possibly TRBD1 (6 bases). The CDR3 length is 12 residues. CDR1 MDHEN and CDR2 SYDVKM come from the germline V gene.

The V gene is TRBV7-2, the J gene TRBJ1-5; D may be TRBD1 (6 bases). Germline-derived CDR1 and CDR2 are SGHTA and FQGNSA. Trimming pared 0 bases from V and 6 bases from J, leaving 12 bases between. The CDR3 runs 15 residues. For the CDR3, the DNA is TGTGCCAGCAGCTTAGCAGGGACAATCGGTCAGCCCCAGCATTTT. Protein sequence: CASSLAGTIGQPQHF. Variable domain in full (rest from reference TRBV7-2 and TRBJ1-5): GAGVSQSPSNKVTEKGKDVELRCDPISGHTALYWYRQSLGQGLEFLIYFQGNSAPDKSGLPSDRFSAERTGGSVSTLTIQRTQQEDSAVYLCASSLAGTIGQPQHFGDGTRLSIL.

V and J are TRBV19 and TRBJ2-5; 8 nucleotides agree with TRBD1. This CDR3 is built from 16 residues. Germline V gene lookup returns CDR1 LNHDA and CDR2 SQIVND (reference sequence). Germline trimming cut 2 bases from V and 2 bases from J; bases unmatched to any gene: 7. CDR3 nucleotides: TGTGCCAGTAGTATAAGCGCCCAGGGGGCTCAAGAGACCCAGTACTTC. Encoded protein: CASSISAQGAQETQYF.

The CDR3 sequence is CASSFQGTGSYNEQFF. As DNA, the CDR3 is TGTGCCAGCAGTTTCCAGGGAACAGGCTCCTACAATGAGCAGTTCTTC. The genes are TRBV28 and TRBJ2-1, with a tentative D call TRBD1 (5 bases). The germline V gene encodes CDR1 MDHEN and CDR2 SYDVKM. CDR3 length: 16 residues. V gave up 3 bases and J gave up 0 bases, with 12 bases separating them. Full variable domain (outside the CDR3, taken from reference TRBV28 and TRBJ2-1): DVKVTQSSRYLVKRTGEKVFLECVQDMDHENMFWYRQDPGLGLRLIYFSYDVKMKEKGDIPEGYSVSREKKERFSLILESASTNQTSMYLCASSFQGTGSYNEQFFGPGTRLTVL.

Only a few counts were recorded for this clone. The chain has TRBV6-5 and TRBJ2-1; 7 nucleotides agree with TRBD2. The CDR3 contains 13 residues. Germline CDR1 is MNHEY and CDR2 is SVGAGI. V lost 6 bases to trimming and J lost 5 bases; unmatched junction nucleotides: 4. Here the CDR3 DNA reads TGTGCCAGCAGGAAAGGGACTAACAATGAGCAGTTCTTC. Translation gives CASRKGTNNEQFF.